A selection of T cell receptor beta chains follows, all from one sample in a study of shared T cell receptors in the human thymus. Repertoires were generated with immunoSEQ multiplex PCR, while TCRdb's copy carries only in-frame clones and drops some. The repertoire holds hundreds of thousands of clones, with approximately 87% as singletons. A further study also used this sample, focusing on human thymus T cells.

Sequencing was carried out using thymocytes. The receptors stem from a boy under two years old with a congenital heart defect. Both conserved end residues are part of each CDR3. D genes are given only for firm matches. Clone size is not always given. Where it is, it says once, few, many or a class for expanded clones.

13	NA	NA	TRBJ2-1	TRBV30	TGTGCCTGGAGTGTATCGGGTTTCAATGAGCAGTTCTTC	CAWSVSGFNEQFF
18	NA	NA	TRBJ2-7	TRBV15	TGTGCCACCAGTTTGGGGCCGCGACCCGTGATCCCTTGCTACGAGCAGTACTTC	CATSLGPRPVIPCYEQYF
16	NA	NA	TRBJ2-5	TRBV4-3	TGCGCCAGCAGCCAAGATGTCGAGGGATCTTGGGAGACCCAGTACTTC	CASSQDVEGSWETQYF
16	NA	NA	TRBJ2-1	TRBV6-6	TGTGCCAGCAACTACCGGGAGAAGAGCTCCTACAATGAGCAGTTCTTC	CASNYREKSSYNEQFF
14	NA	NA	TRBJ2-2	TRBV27	TGTGCCAGCAGTCTAGCTGTGAACACCGGGGAGCTGTTTTTT	CASSLAVNTGELFF
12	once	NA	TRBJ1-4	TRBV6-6	TGTGCCAGCAGGGGGCGGCATGAAAAACTGTTTTTT	CASRGRHEKLFF
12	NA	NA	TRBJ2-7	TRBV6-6	TGTGCCAGCAGTTTTGACTCTTACGAGCAGTACTTC	CASSFDSYEQYF
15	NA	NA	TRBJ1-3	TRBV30	TGTGCCTGGACCCGAGGGAGGTTTCCTGGAAACACCATATATTTT	CAWTRGRFPGNTIYF
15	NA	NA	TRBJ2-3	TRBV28	TGTGCCAGCAGTTTTTCCGGGGTCGGCACAGATACGCAGTATTTT	CASSFSGVGTDTQYF
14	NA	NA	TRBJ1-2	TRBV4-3	TGCGCCAGCAGCCAAGATCAGGGTTGGGATGGCTACACCTTC	CASSQDQGWDGYTF
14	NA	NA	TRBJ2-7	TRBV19	TGTGCCAGTAGTTCTGAAGGCCAGGGGGGCGAGCAGTACTTC	CASSSEGQGGEQYF
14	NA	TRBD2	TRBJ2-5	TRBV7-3	TGTGCCAGGACCCTAGCGGGAGGTGGAGAGACCCAGTACTTC	CARTLAGGGETQYF
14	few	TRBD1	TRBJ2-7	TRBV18	TGTGCCAGCTCACTGGGGACAGGGAGGGACGAGCAGTACTTC	CASSLGTGRDEQYF
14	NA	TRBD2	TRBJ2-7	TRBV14	TGTGCCAGCAGCCAGCGGGAGGGGTCCTACGAGCAGTACTTC	CASSQREGSYEQYF
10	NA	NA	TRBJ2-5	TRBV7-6	TGTGCCAGCAGCTCCGGGACCCAGTACTTC	CASSSGTQYF
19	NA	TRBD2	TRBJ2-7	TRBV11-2	TGTGCCAGCAGCTTAGGCCCGGGGCTAGCGGGAGGGCCTAGAGACGAGCAGTACTTC	CASSLGPGLAGGPRDEQYF
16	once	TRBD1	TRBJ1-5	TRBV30	TGTGCCTGGAGGCCCGCAGATACAGGGGTAAATCAGCCCCAGCATTTT	CAWRPADTGVNQPQHF
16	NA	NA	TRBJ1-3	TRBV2	TGTGCCAGCAGTGGGGCTATGGGGCTCACTGGAAACACCATATATTTT	CASSGAMGLTGNTIYF
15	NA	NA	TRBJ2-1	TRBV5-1	TGCGCCAGCAGCCCCCCAGCGGCTCTCTACAATGAGCAGTTCTTC	CASSPPAALYNEQFF
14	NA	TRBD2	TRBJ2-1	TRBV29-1	TGCAGCGTTGAAGGCCCCGGACTAGCGGGAGTTCTGTTCTTC	CSVEGPGLAGVLFF
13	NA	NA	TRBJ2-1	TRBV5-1	TGCGCCAGACCGGGACTGGCCAGAAATGAGCAGTTCTTC	CARPGLARNEQFF
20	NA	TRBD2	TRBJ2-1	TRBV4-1	TGCGCCAGCAGCCAAGATCCTTTGGGACTAGCGGGAAGCTCCTACAATGAGCAGTTCTTC	CASSQDPLGLAGSSYNEQFF
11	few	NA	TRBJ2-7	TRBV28	TGTGCCAGCACCTACGAAGCAGAGCAGTACTTC	CASTYEAEQYF
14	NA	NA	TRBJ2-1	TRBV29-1	TGCAGCGTTGCAGGGGGGCGGACCTACAATGAGCAGTTCTTC	CSVAGGRTYNEQFF
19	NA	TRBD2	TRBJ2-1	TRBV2	TGTGCCAGCAGTGAAGCGGGACTAGCGGGAGGGCCGTACTCCAATGAGCAGTTCTTC	CASSEAGLAGGPYSNEQFF
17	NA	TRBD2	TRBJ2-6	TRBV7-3	TGTGCCAGCAGCCATCTAGCGGGGCCCTCTGGGGCCAACGTCCTGACTTTC	CASSHLAGPSGANVLTF
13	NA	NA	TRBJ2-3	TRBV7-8	TGTGCCAGCAGCTTTAAGCGGGCAGATACGCAGTATTTT	CASSFKRADTQYF
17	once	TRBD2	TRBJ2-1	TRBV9	TGTGCCAGCAGCGTAGTTGAGAGCGGGAGGATATACAATGAGCAGTTCTTC	CASSVVESGRIYNEQFF
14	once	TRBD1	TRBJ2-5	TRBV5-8	TGTGCCAGCAGCGAGGGGACAGACCAAGAGACCCAGTACTTC	CASSEGTDQETQYF
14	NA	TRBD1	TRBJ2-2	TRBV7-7	TGTGCTAGCAGCTTACAGGGGGCGAGCGGGGAGCTGTTTTTT	CASSLQGASGELFF
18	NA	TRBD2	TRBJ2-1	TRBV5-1	TGCGCCAGCAGCTTGGAGGCCAGGCGGAGAGGGAGGGCCGATGAGCAGTTCTTC	CASSLEARRRGRADEQFF
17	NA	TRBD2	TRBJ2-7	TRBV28	TGTGCCAGCAGTTTATGCAACCCTAGCGGGTGCCTCTACGAGCAGTACTTC	CASSLCNPSGCLYEQYF
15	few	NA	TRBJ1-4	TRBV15	TGTGCCACCAGCGGAGGGGGGCTCCGGAATGAAAAACTGTTTTTT	CATSGGGLRNEKLFF
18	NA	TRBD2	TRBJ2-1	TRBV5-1	TGCGCCAGCAGCTCAAGACTAGCGGGAGCCTACCGGAACAATGAGCAGTTCTTC	CASSSRLAGAYRNNEQFF
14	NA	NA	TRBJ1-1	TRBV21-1	TGTGCCAGCAGCAAAGTCCAGGGGTGGCTGGAAGCTTTCTTT	CASSKVQGWLEAFF
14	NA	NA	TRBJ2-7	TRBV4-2	TGTGCCAGCAGCCCAGGTATAGCGGTTTACGAGCAGTACTTC	CASSPGIAVYEQYF
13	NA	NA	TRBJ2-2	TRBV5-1	TGCGCCAGCAGCTTGCTGGCCAGCGGGGAGCTGTTTTTT	CASSLLASGELFF
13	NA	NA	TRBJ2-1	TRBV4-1	TGCGCCAGCAGCCCAAAGAGCCACAATGAGCAGTTCTTC	CASSPKSHNEQFF
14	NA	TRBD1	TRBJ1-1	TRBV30	TGTGCCTGGAGTGTCCCCACAGGGGTCACTGAAGCTTTCTTT	CAWSVPTGVTEAFF
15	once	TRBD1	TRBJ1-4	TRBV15	TGTGCCACCAGCAGATTTAACAGGGGGGATGAAAAACTGTTTTTT	CATSRFNRGDEKLFF
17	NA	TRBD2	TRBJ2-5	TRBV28	TGTGCCAGCAGTTTAGGGGACACCGGGAGGGACCAAGAGACCCAGTACTTC	CASSLGDTGRDQETQYF
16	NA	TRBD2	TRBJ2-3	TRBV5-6	TGTGCCAGCAGCGAGGGGACTAGCGGGAGGGCAGATACGCAGTATTTT	CASSEGTSGRADTQYF
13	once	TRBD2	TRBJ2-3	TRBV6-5	TGTGCCAGCACAGGTGGGGGGGGTGATACGCAGTATTTT	CASTGGGGDTQYF
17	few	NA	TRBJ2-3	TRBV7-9	TGTGCCAGCAGCCTAGCCGAACCCACCGAGGGCACAGATACGCAGTATTTT	CASSLAEPTEGTDTQYF
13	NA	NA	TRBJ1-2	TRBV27	TGTGCCAGCAGTTCCAGGGATCCGTATGGCTACACCTTC	CASSSRDPYGYTF
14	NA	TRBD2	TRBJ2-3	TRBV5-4	TGTGCCAGCAGCGCTAGCGGCCGCACAGATACGCAGTATTTT	CASSASGRTDTQYF
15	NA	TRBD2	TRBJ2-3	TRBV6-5	TGTGCCAGCAGGCCCCTAGCGGGAGAGCTAGATACGCAGTATTTT	CASRPLAGELDTQYF
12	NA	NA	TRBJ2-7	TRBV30	TGTGCCTCCCCGCTAGCGACGAAGGAGCAGTACTTC	CASPLATKEQYF
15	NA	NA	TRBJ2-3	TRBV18	TGTGCCAGCTCACTACAAAGCGGGCCCACAGATACGCAGTATTTT	CASSLQSGPTDTQYF
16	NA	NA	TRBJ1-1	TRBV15	TGTGCCACCAGCAGAGTTGGTCGGGGGATGAACACTGAAGCTTTCTTT	CATSRVGRGMNTEAFF
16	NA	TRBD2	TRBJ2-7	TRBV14	TGTGCCAGCAGCCATCGACTAGCGGGAACCGACTACGAGCAGTACTTC	CASSHRLAGTDYEQYF
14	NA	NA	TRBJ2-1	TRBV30	TGTGCCTGGACCTACGGTGCCACAGGCAGGGAGCAGTTCTTC	CAWTYGATGREQFF
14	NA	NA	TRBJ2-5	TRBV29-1	TGCAGCGTTGAAACTACCGGGATCCAAGAGACCCAGTACTTC	CSVETTGIQETQYF